This T cell receptor (beta chain) was recorded in a study of blood T cell repertoires in COVID-19. Study information: Acute and convalescent COVID-19 specimens originated in the United States, Italy and Spain. T cells, B-cell-depleted T cells, or PBMCs supplied cDNA or gDNA.

Only one count was recorded for this clone. V lost 3 bases, J lost 1 base, and 8 bases stayed unmatched. This CDR3 has 16 residues. Germline V CDR1 and CDR2: SGHTA, FQGNSA. Source study methods: How many nucleated cells were present was estimated from reference gene primer amplification. The table came from immunoSEQ multiplex PCR; TCRdb's copy has only in-frame clones and leaves some out. V and J calls and clone size follow that table, whereas D and trimming were derived from the DNA. The sample records more than 65,000 clones, about four fifths being singletons. This chain uses TRBV7-2 with TRBJ2-5; TRBD1 matches at 7 bases. Sequenced: peripheral blood. This clonotype was obtained from a woman at least 80 years old with acute or convalescent COVID-19. The CDR3 spells CASSLSPSGGQETQYF. The DNA of the CDR3 is TGTGCCAGCAGCTTGTCTCCCTCAGGGGGCCAAGAGACCCAGTACTTC.